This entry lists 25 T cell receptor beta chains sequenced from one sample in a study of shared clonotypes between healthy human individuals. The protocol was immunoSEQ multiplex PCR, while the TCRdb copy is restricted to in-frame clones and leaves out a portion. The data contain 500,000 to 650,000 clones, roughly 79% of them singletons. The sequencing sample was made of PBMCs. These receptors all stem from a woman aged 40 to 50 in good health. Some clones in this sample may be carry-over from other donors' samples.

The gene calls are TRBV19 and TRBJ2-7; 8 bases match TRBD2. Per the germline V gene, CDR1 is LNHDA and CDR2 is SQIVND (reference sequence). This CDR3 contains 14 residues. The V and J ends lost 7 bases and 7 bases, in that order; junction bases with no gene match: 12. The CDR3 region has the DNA TGTGCCAGTAACCGGAGCGGGAGAGATGGTGAGCAGTACTTC. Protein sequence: CASNRSGRDGEQYF.

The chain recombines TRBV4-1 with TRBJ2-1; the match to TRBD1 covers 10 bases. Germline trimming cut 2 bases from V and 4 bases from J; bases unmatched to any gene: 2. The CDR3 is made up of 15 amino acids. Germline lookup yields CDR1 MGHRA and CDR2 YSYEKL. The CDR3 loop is CASSQLDRGYNEQFF. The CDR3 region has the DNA TGCGCCAGCAGCCAACTGGACAGGGGGTACAATGAGCAGTTCTTC.

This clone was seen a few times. The CDR3 DNA reads as TGTGCCAGCAGCGCAACGACTAGTGATGAGCAGTTCTTC. This sequence encodes CASSATTSDEQFF. This chain connects TRBV9 to TRBJ2-1; the D gene is possibly TRBD2 (6 bases). The germline V and J ends were trimmed by 3 bases and 8 bases, with 12 bases remaining between them. This CDR3 spans 13 amino acids. Germline lookup yields CDR1 SGDLS and CDR2 YYNGEE.

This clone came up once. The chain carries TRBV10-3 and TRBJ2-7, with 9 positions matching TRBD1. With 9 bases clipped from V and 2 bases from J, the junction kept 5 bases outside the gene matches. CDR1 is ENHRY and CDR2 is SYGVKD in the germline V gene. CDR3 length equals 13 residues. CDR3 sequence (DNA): TGTGCCATAACCGGGACAGGGACCTACGAGCAGTACTTC. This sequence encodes CAITGTGTYEQYF.

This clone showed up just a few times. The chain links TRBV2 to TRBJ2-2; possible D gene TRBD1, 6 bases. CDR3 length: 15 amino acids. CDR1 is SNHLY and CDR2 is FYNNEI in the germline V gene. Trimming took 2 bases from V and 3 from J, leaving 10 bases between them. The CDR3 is CASSENRADTGELFF. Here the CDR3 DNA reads TGTGCCAGCAGTGAAAACAGGGCGGACACCGGGGAGCTGTTTTTT.

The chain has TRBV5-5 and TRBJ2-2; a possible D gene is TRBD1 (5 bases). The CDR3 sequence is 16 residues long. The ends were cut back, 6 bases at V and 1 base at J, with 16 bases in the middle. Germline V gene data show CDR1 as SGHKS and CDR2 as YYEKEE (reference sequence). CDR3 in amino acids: CASTFFLQGNTGELFF. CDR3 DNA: TGTGCCAGCACCTTTTTCCTCCAGGGGAACACCGGGGAGCTGTTTTTT. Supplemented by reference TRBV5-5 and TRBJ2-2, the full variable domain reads DAGVTQSPTHLIKTRGQQVTLRCSPISGHKSVSWYQQVLGQGPQFIFQYYEKEERGRGNFPDRFSARQFPNYSSELNVNALLLGDSALYLCASTFFLQGNTGELFFGEGSRLTVL.

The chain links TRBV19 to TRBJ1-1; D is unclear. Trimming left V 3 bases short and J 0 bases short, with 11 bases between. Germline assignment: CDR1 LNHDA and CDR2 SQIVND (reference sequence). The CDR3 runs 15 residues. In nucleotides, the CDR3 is TGTGCCAGTAGTATTGGCCAGAGAATGAACACTGAAGCTTTCTTT. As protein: CASSIGQRMNTEAFF.

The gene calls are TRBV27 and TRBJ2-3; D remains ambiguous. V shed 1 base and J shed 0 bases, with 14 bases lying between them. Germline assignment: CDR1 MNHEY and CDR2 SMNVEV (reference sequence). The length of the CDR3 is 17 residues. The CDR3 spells CASSLFAPRLSTDTQYF. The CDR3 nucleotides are TGTGCCAGCAGTTTATTTGCCCCACGCCTGAGCACAGATACGCAGTATTTT.

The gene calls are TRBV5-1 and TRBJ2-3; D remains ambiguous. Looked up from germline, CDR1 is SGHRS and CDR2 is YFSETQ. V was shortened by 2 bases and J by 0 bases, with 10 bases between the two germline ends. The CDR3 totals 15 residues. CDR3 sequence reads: CASSLNLVSTDTQYF. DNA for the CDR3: TGCGCCAGCAGCTTAAATCTAGTAAGCACAGATACGCAGTATTTT.

The CDR3 DNA follows: TGTGCCAGCAGCATCCAGCCCGGGGAGCTGTTTTTT. The encoded protein is CASSIQPGELFF. The chain is built from TRBV21-1 and TRBJ2-2. TRBV21-1 is assigned pseudogene status. The CDR3 has 12 amino acids.

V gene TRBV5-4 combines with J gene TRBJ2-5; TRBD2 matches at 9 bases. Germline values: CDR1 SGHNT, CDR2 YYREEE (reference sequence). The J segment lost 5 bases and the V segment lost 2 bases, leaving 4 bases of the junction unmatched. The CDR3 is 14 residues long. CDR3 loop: CASSFSGSWETQYF. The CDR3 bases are TGTGCCAGCAGCTTTAGCGGGAGTTGGGAGACCCAGTACTTC.

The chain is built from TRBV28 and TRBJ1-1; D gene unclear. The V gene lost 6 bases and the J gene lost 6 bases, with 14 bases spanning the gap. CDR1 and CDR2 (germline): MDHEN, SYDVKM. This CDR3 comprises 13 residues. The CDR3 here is CASSRAWHSEAFF. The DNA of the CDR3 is TGTGCCAGCAGCCGAGCATGGCACTCTGAAGCTTTCTTT.

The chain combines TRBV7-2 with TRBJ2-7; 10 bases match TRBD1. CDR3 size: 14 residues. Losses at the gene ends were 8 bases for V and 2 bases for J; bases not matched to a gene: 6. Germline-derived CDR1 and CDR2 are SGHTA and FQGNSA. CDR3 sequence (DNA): TGTGCCAGCCGGGAGACAGGGGGCACCTACGAGCAGTACTTC. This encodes CASRETGGTYEQYF.

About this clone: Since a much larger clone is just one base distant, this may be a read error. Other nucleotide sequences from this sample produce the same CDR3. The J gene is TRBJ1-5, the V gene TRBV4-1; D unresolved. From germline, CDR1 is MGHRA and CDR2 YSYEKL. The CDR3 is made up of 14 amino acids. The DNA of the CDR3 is TGCGCCAGTAGCCAATGGGTAGGGAATCAGCCCCAGCATTTT. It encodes CASSQWVGNQPQHF.

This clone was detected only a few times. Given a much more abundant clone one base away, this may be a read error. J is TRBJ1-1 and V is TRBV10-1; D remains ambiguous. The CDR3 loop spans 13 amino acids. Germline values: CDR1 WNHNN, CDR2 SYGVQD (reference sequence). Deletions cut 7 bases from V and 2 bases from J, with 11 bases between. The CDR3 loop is CASIGGANTEAFF. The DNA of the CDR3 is TGCGCCAGCATTGGAGGTGCAAACACTGAAGCTTTCTTT.

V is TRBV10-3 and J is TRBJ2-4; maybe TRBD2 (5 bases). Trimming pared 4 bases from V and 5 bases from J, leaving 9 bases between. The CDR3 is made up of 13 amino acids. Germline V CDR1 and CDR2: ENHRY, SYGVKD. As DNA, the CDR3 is TGTGCCATCAGTGCCGCCGGGGAAAACATTCAGTACTTC. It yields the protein CAISAAGENIQYF.

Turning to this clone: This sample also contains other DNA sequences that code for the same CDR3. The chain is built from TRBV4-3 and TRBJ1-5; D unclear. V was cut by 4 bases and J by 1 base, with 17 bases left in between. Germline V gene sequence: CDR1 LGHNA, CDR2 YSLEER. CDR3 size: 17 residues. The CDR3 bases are TGCGCCAGCAGCCTAGCAGACCAGACCGTCAGCAATCAGCCCCAGCATTTT. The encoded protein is CASSLADQTVSNQPQHF.

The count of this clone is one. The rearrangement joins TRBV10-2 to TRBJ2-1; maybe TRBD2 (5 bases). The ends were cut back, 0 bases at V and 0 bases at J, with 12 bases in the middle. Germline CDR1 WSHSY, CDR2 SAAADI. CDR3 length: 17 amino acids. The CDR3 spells CASSESGRDGSYNEQFF. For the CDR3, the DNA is TGCGCCAGCAGTGAGTCGGGTCGGGATGGCTCCTACAATGAGCAGTTCTTC.

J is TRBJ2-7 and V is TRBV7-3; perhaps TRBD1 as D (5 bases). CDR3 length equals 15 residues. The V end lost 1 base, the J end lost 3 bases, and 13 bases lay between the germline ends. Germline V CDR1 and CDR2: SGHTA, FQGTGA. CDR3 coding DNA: TGTGCCAGCAGCTTAATAGGGGCAAAACTCTACGAGCAGTACTTC. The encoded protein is CASSLIGAKLYEQYF.

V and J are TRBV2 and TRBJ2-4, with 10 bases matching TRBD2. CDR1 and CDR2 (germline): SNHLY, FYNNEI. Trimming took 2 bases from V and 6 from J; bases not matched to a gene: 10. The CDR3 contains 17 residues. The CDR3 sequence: CASSEWSGRATGNIQYF. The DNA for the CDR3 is TGTGCCAGCAGTGAATGGAGCGGGAGGGCCACGGGAAACATTCAGTACTTC.

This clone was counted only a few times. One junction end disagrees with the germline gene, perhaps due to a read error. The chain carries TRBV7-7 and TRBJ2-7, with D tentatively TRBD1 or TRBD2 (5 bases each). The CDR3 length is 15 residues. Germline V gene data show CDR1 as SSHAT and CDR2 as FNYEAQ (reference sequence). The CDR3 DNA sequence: TGTGCTAGCAGCTTAGGCGTAGGGGTGGGAGACGAGCAGTACTTC. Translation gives CASSLGVGVGDEQYF.

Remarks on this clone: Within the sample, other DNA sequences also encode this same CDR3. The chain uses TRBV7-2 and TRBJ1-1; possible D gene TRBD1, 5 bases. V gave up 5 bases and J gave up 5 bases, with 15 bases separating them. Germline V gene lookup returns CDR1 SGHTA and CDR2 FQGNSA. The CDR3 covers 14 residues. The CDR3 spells CASSPRGAWTEAFF. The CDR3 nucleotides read TGTGCCAGCAGCCCTCGAGGGGCTTGGACTGAAGCTTTCTTT.

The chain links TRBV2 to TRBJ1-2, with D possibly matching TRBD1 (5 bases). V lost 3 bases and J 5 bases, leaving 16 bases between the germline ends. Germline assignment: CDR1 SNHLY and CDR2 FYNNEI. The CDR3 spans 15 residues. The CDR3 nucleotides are TGTGCCAGCAGTGATTCAAGTTTCAGGGTTTATGGCTACACCTTC. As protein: CASSDSSFRVYGYTF.

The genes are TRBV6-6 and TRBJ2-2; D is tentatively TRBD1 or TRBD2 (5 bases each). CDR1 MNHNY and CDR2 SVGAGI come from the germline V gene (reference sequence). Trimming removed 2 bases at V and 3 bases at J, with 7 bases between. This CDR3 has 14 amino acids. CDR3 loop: CASSYGTDTGELFF. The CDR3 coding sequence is TGTGCCAGCAGTTACGGGACGGACACCGGGGAGCTGTTTTTT.

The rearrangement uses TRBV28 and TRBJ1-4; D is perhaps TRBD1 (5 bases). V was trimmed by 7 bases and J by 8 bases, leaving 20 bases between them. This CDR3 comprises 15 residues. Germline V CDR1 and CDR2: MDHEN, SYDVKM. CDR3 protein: CASTAGDGALEKLFF. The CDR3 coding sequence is TGTGCCAGCACCGCCGGGGACGGGGCGTTGGAAAAACTGTTTTTT.